Detailed here is one TCR beta chain. As yet, its antigen is unknown. Cells were stimulated with overlapping HIV-1 Gag 15-mer peptides. CD40L-negative CD69-negative CD45RO-high memory CD4+ T cells were sorted as populations depleted of antigen-responding cells. The sample belongs to a study of persistence of HIV-infected CD4 T cells. Study information: Donors were ART-treated; their CMV- and Gag-responding CD4+ T cells were isolated.

This was the immunoSEQ version 4 assay in survey mode. Measured with immunoSEQ multiplex PCR; TCRdb has only the in-frame clones, and not every one. The table includes over 40,000 clones, around 78% detected once. Study findings and constraints: Antigen-responding cells were enriched for degenerate expanded CDR3beta sequences.

The CDR3 consists of 15 residues. The source material was CD4+ T cells sorted from PBMCs after approximately 20-hour stimulation, sampled from a patient who received antiretroviral therapy. The chain is built from TRBV12-1 and TRBJ1-2. TRBV12-1 corresponds to a pseudogene. The origin of this receptor is an adult man with HIV who was CMV-seropositive. The CDR3: CASSFRQPPDGGYTF. The CDR3 bases are TGTGCCAGCAGCTTTCGTCAGCCTCCGGATGGGGGCTACACCTTC.